Following are 29 T cell receptor beta chains from one sample sequenced in a study of T cells in women clearing cervical HPV infection. Clones were sequenced by immunoSEQ multiplex PCR, and TCRdb holds only the in-frame ones, with some missing. The table for this sample gives tens of thousands of clones. Sequenced: blood buffy coat. Receptors were obtained from a woman aged 18 to 75 with a cervical HPV16 infection that either progressed to CIN3+ or cleared (not recorded which).

Of note for this clone: The read terminates 3 residues before the CDR3 end, so the remaining end is supplied by the germline J gene. The chain combines TRBV20-1 with TRBJ1-2, with 7 bases fitting TRBD1. From germline, CDR1 is DFQATT and CDR2 SNEGSKA (reference sequence). The CDR3 consists of 13 residues. Losses at the gene ends were 0 bases for V and 6 bases for J; bases not matched to a gene: 4. The part of the CDR3 DNA that was read is TGCAGTGCTAGAGATACTACAGGGGATGGC. This gives the protein CSARDTTGDG. The full-length CDR3 reads as CSARDTTGDGYTF.

Of note for this clone: The read halts 3 residues ahead of the CDR3 end, with the missing end drawn from the germline J gene. The V call is TRBV7-2, the J call TRBJ1-3; D unresolved. The CDR3 sequence is 15 residues long. Between the trimmed V and J ends, which lost 2 bases and 2 bases, there was a span of 10 bases. Germline CDR1 reads SGHTA; CDR2 reads FQGNSA. The chain's CDR3 is CASSLIAGTGNTIYF. The DNA read from the CDR3 is TGTGCCAGCAGCTTAATCGCGGGGACTGGAAACACC.

Note on this clone: The read gets to within 3 residues of the CDR3 end, and the germline J gene fills in the rest. The genes are TRBV2 and TRBJ1-4; D is undetermined. The CDR3 is 15 residues long. V lost 4 bases, J lost 3 bases, and 12 bases lay in between. CDR1 and CDR2 (germline): SNHLY, FYNNEI. The sequenced part of the CDR3 DNA is TGTGCCAGCAGTGGCGGACTCAACTCTAATGAAAAA. It codes for CASSGGLNSNEK. The whole CDR3 sequence is CASSGGLNSNEKLFF.

A word on this clone: The observed sequence ends 3 residues before the CDR3 terminus, with the missing tail filled in from the germline J gene. This rearrangement joins TRBV28 to TRBJ2-5; 8 nucleotides match TRBD2. This CDR3 has 14 residues. Germline CDR1 MDHEN, CDR2 SYDVKM. V dropped 8 bases and J dropped 1; count of bases not matched to a gene: 6. CDR3 loop: CASGSLAAQETQYF. The CDR3 DNA, read in part, is TGTGCCAGCGGTTCACTAGCGGCCCAAGAGACC.

Remarks on this clone: The read falls 3 residues short of the CDR3 end, and the missing part is taken from the germline J gene. The chain uses TRBV30 and TRBJ2-7; no definite D call. Germline assignment: CDR1 GTSNPN and CDR2 SVGIG (reference sequence). CDR3 length: 12 amino acids. Trimming pared 2 bases from V and 6 bases from J, leaving 11 bases between. The CDR3 bases that were read are TGTGCCTGGAGTCGACAATCCCTCGAG. Translated: CAWSRQSLE. The entire CDR3 protein reads CAWSRQSLEQYF.

Regarding this clone: The CDR3 end is not reached by the read, which stops 3 residues before it; the germline J gene fills it in. J is TRBJ2-7 and V is TRBV7-8; no definite D call. The CDR3 sequence is 15 residues long. With 2 bases removed from V and 2 bases from J, the gap between germline ends came to 13 bases. Germline CDR1 SGHVS, CDR2 FQNEAQ. CDR3 sequence reads: CASSLILATAYEQYF. CDR3 bases read: TGTGCCAGCAGCTTAATTTTAGCTACGGCCTACGAG.

As to this clone: The read terminates 3 residues ahead of where the CDR3 ends, so the germline J gene completes it. The chain employs TRBV12-5 and TRBJ1-6; 10 bases align to TRBD1. This CDR3 contains 15 residues. Germline lookup yields CDR1 LGHNT and CDR2 FRNRAP. The V gene end was trimmed by 4 bases and the J gene end by 7 bases; junction bases not matched to a gene: 4. This chain's CDR3 is CASGSWGQGNSPLHF. The covered CDR3 bases are TGTGCTAGTGGTTCATGGGGACAGGGGAATTCACCC.

On this clone itself: The read ends 3 residues shy of where the CDR3 ends; the end is completed using the germline J gene. Other nucleotide sequences from this sample produce the same CDR3. The chain joins TRBV5-1 to TRBJ1-3; D remains ambiguous. V was trimmed by 4 bases and J by 4 bases, leaving 12 bases between them. The germline CDR1 and CDR2 sequences are SGHRS and YFSETQ. The CDR3 length is 14 residues. The part of the CDR3 DNA that was read is TGCGCCAGCAGCCCCAACACGCAGGGAAACACC. Its protein product is CASSPNTQGNT. The full-length CDR3 reads as CASSPNTQGNTIYF.

In regard to this clone: The missing CDR3 end, 3 residues past where the read stops, is filled in from the germline J gene. J is TRBJ1-5 and V is TRBV5-1; the D is unclear. Trimming took 4 bases from V and 0 from J, leaving 20 bases between them. Per the germline V gene, CDR1 is SGHRS and CDR2 is YFSETQ. The CDR3 has 18 amino acids. The CDR3 sequence: CASSLPTMVQLSNQPQHF. The part of the CDR3 DNA that was read is TGCGCCAGCAGCCTACCTACCATGGTACAGCTTAGCAATCAGCCC.

Notes on this clone: The observed sequence ends 3 residues before the CDR3 terminus, with the missing tail filled in from the germline J gene. The J gene is TRBJ2-2, the V gene TRBV12-5, with D possibly being TRBD2 (6 bases). The CDR3 sequence is 14 residues long. Deletions cut 8 bases from V and 2 bases from J, with 12 bases between. Looked up from germline, CDR1 is LGHNT and CDR2 is FRNRAP. CDR3 DNA (partial): TGTGCTAGTCGCGGGGCCCCAAACACCGGGGAG. Encoded protein: CASRGAPNTGE. The whole CDR3 region reads CASRGAPNTGELFF.

As concerns this clone: The read comes to an end 3 residues before the CDR3 does, leaving the germline J gene to fill in the end. This chain links TRBV20-1 with TRBJ2-4; 7 bases are a match to TRBD1. Germline CDR1 reads DFQATT; CDR2 reads SNEGSKA (reference sequence). V lost 3 bases, J lost 1 base, and 12 bases stayed unmatched. The length of the CDR3 is 17 residues. The covered CDR3 bases are TGCAGTGCTAGCCACGTCAGGGGGTTTAGGGCCAAAAACATT. As protein: CSASHVRGFRAKNI. The complete CDR3 protein is CSASHVRGFRAKNIQYF.

Turning to this clone: Read sequence stops 3 residues before the CDR3 end, and the germline J gene provides the missing end. The same CDR3 is also encoded by other DNA sequences in this sample. The rearrangement joins TRBV19 to TRBJ1-3; the D gene is possibly TRBD1 (6 bases). CDR3 size: 18 residues. CDR1 is LNHDA, CDR2 SQIVND, per germline (reference sequence). The V end was cut by 4 bases, the J end by 1 base, with 20 bases between. CDR3 amino acids: CASSKGQRLRLSGNTIYF. Incomplete CDR3 DNA: TGTGCCAGTAGTAAAGGACAGCGACTACGACTATCTGGAAACACC.

Regarding this clone: The read stops 3 residues short of the end of the CDR3; the missing end is completed from the germline J gene. This chain joins TRBV7-8 and TRBJ2-1, with D hard to call. CDR1 and CDR2 from the germline V gene are SGHVS and FQNEAQ. The V gene lost 6 bases and the J gene lost 0 bases, with 15 bases spanning the gap. The CDR3 is 16 amino acids. The sequenced CDR3 bases are TGTGCCAGCAGTGCATCCAAGGTGTTCTCCTACAATGAG. Its protein product is CASSASKVFSYNE. The entire CDR3 protein is CASSASKVFSYNEQFF.

For this clone: Sequencing ends 3 residues short of the CDR3 end; the germline J gene provides the rest. The chain uses TRBV19 and TRBJ1-5, with 9 bases matching TRBD1. The CDR3 consists of 15 residues. Germline V gene lookup returns CDR1 LNHDA and CDR2 SQIVND (reference sequence). The V and J ends lost 4 bases and 4 bases, in that order; junction bases with no gene match: 5. CDR3 DNA (partial): TGTGCCAGTAGTAGCACAGGGGGCCGAAATCAGCCC. Its protein is CASSSTGGRNQP. The CDR3 reads in full as CASSSTGGRNQPQHF.

Comment on this clone: Read sequence stops 3 residues before the CDR3 end, and the germline J gene provides the missing end. This chain joins TRBV5-4 and TRBJ2-1, with unresolved D. V lost 3 bases and J 7 bases, leaving 11 bases between the germline ends. The CDR3 consists of 13 residues. In germline, CDR1 is SGHNT, CDR2 YYREEE (reference sequence). The CDR3 loop reads CASSYNKGNEQFF. CDR3 bases read: TGTGCCAGCAGCTACAATAAAGGGAATGAG.

For this clone: Coverage ceases 3 residues before the CDR3 finishes, and the germline J gene fills in the end. V is TRBV7-3 and J is TRBJ2-3, with a tentative D call TRBD2 (5 bases). The length of the CDR3 is 15 residues. Trimming stripped 4 bases from V and 2 bases from J, with 13 bases between. Germline V lookup: CDR1 SGHTA, CDR2 FQGTGA. The sequenced CDR3 bases are TGTGCCAGCAGCTCAAGACTAACTAACACAGATACG. Protein sequence: CASSSRLTNTDT. The entire CDR3 protein reads CASSSRLTNTDTQYF.

To note about this clone: The CDR3 end falls 3 residues outside the read, so it is completed with the germline J gene. V and J are TRBV30 and TRBJ1-6; unclear D gene. CDR3 length: 14 amino acids. Trimming removed 0 bases at V and 9 bases at J, with 12 bases between. In germline, CDR1 is GTSNPN, CDR2 SVGIG (reference sequence). Partial CDR3 DNA: TGTGCCTGGAGTGTAGGGTTTGGAAGTTCACCC. Translated: CAWSVGFGSSP. From start to end, the CDR3 is CAWSVGFGSSPLHF.

Notes on this clone: The CDR3 end is not reached by the read, which stops 3 residues before it; the germline J gene fills it in. The chain uses TRBV20-1 and TRBJ1-6; D may be TRBD1 (5 bases). Germline CDR1 DFQATT, CDR2 SNEGSKA (reference sequence). Trimming took 5 bases from V and 6 from J, leaving 29 bases between them. The CDR3 totals 19 residues. The DNA read from the CDR3 is TGCAGTGCTGGATCTCAAGCGGGGGTAGCCACCGAAATTAATTCACCC. Its translation: CSAGSQAGVATEINSP. The full CDR3 is CSAGSQAGVATEINSPLHF.

Details on this clone: The read is 3 residues too short to cover the CDR3 end, so that end is filled in from the germline J gene. The chain joins TRBV19 to TRBJ1-1; 7 bases line up with TRBD1. Germline CDR1 and CDR2: LNHDA and SQIVND (reference sequence). V gave up 5 bases and J gave up 4 bases; unmatched junction bases: 10. The length of the CDR3 is 15 residues. The CDR3 bases that were read are TGTGCCAGTAGTGTTCAAGCAGGGGGGAGCACTGAA. It translates to CASSVQAGGSTE. The entire CDR3 reads CASSVQAGGSTEAFF.

As regards this clone: The observed sequence ends 3 residues before the CDR3 terminus, with the missing tail filled in from the germline J gene. The chain links TRBV5-1 to TRBJ2-3; a weak D match, TRBD1 (6 bases). The CDR3 is 14 residues long. The germline gives CDR1 SGHRS, CDR2 YFSETQ. V shed 0 bases and J shed 3 bases, with 8 bases lying between them. The DNA read from the CDR3 is TGCGCCAGCAGCTTGGGACAGGAGACAGATACG. Translation gives CASSLGQETDT. The full CDR3 protein is CASSLGQETDTQYF. Variable domain in full (rest from reference TRBV5-1 and TRBJ2-3): KAGVTQTPRYLIKTRGQQVTLSCSPISGHRSVSWYQQTPGQGLQFLFEYFSETQRNKGNFPGRFSGRQFSNSRSEMNVSTLELGDSALYLCASSLGQETDTQYFGPGTRLTVL.

Concerning this clone: The CDR3 extends 3 residues past the end of the read, so its final part is completed from the germline J gene. The genes are TRBV10-3 and TRBJ2-3; 8 positions agree with TRBD1. This CDR3 region has 12 residues. The germline gives CDR1 ENHRY, CDR2 SYGVKD. CDR3 DNA, as far as it was read: TGTGCCATCAGGGACAGGGAAGAGACG. Translated, it gives CAIRDREET. The entire CDR3 sequence reads CAIRDREETQYF.

Notes on this clone: From the germline J gene comes the end of the CDR3, since the read stops 3 residues before it. The rearrangement joins TRBV7-8 to TRBJ2-1; 7 bases are shared with TRBD2. CDR3 length: 17 amino acids. V lost 7 bases and J lost 0; bases outside the gene matches: 12. CDR1 SGHVS and CDR2 FQNEAQ come from the germline V gene. The CDR3 loop reads CASIQRLAGSSYNEQFF. The DNA read from the CDR3 is TGTGCCAGCATCCAAAGACTAGCTGGAAGCTCCTACAATGAG.

Notes on this clone: The observed sequence ends 3 residues before the CDR3 terminus, with the missing tail filled in from the germline J gene. This chain links TRBV5-1 with TRBJ1-3; TRBD1 matches at 7 bases. Looked up from germline, CDR1 is SGHRS and CDR2 is YFSETQ. J was trimmed by 0 bases and V by 4 bases; bases with no gene match: 16. There are 19 residues in the CDR3. Partial CDR3 DNA: TGCGCCAGCAGCATCGGGACAGCGATCCCTTTCCTCTCTGGAAACACC. Translation: CASSIGTAIPFLSGNT. The CDR3 in its entirety is CASSIGTAIPFLSGNTIYF.

Of note for this clone: One junction end disagrees with the germline gene, perhaps due to a read error. The read comes to an end 3 residues before the CDR3 does, leaving the germline J gene to fill in the end. The rearrangement uses TRBV7-2 and TRBJ2-1, with D possibly matching TRBD2 (6 bases). CDR3 length: 15 amino acids. Germline V gene data show CDR1 as SGHTA and CDR2 as FQGNSA. CDR3 sequence: CACSCAGYFHNEQFF. The sequenced CDR3 bases are TGTGCCTGCAGCTGCGCGGGGTACTTCCACAATGAG. Variable domain in full (rest from reference TRBV7-2 and TRBJ2-1): GAGVSQSPSNKVTEKGKDVELRCDPISGHTALYWYRQSLGQGLEFLIYFQGNSAPDKSGLPSDRFSAERTGGSVSTLTIQRTQQEDSAVYLCACSCAGYFHNEQFFGPGTRLTVL.

Turning to this clone: The sequence runs out 3 residues before the end of the CDR3; the remainder is reconstructed from the germline J gene. The chain uses TRBV5-1 and TRBJ2-5, with D perhaps matching TRBD2 (6 bases). The CDR3 length is 15 residues. Germline CDR1 SGHRS, CDR2 YFSETQ. Partial CDR3 DNA: TGCGCCAGCGGTCCCGGGAGCCCCTCGACAGATACC. It translates to CASGPGSPSTDT. The whole CDR3 protein reads CASGPGSPSTDTQYF. Using reference TRBV5-1 and TRBJ2-5 for the parts outside the CDR3, the full variable domain is KAGVTQTPRYLIKTRGQQVTLSCSPISGHRSVSWYQQTPGQGLQFLFEYFSETQRNKGNFPGRFSGRQFSNSRSEMNVSTLELGDSALYLCASGPGSPSTDTQYFGPGTRLLVL.

Concerning this clone: The read gets to within 3 residues of the CDR3 end, and the germline J gene fills in the rest. The J gene is TRBJ1-2, the V gene TRBV6-4; TRBD1 aligns across 11 bases. Germline V CDR1 and CDR2: MRHNA, SNTAGT. The CDR3 length is 15 residues. CDR3 DNA, as far as it was read: TGTGCCAGCAGTGAGGGACAGGGGGACACAGATACC. This encodes CASSEGQGDTDT. In full, the CDR3 is CASSEGQGDTDTYTF.

To note about this clone: The read finishes 3 residues shy of the CDR3 end, and the germline J gene is used to complete it. This chain joins TRBV10-3 and TRBJ1-1; 8 bases line up with TRBD1. The germline CDR1 and CDR2 sequences are ENHRY and SYGVKD. V was clipped by 8 bases and J by 4 bases; unmatched bases: 9. This CDR3 contains 14 residues. CDR3 DNA (partial): TGTGCCATCTCGACGACAGGGGTGAGCACTGAA. Amino acid sequence: CAISTTGVSTE. The complete CDR3 protein is CAISTTGVSTEAFF.

Comments on this clone: The observed sequence ends 3 residues before the CDR3 terminus, with the missing tail filled in from the germline J gene. The chain employs TRBV4-1 and TRBJ2-2, with 9 bases that match TRBD2. This CDR3 has 18 residues. Germline loops: CDR1 MGHRA, CDR2 YSYEKL. V lost 1 base and J lost 1; bases outside the gene matches: 7. The CDR3 sequence: CASSQVLSSGMNTGELFF. CDR3 DNA (partial): TGCGCCAGCAGCCAAGTTTTGTCTAGCGGGATGAACACCGGGGAG.

Details on this clone: The sequence runs out 3 residues before the end of the CDR3; the remainder is reconstructed from the germline J gene. The chain uses TRBV19 and TRBJ1-2; D possibly corresponds to TRBD1 (5 bases). With 7 bases removed from V and 4 bases from J, the gap between germline ends came to 22 bases. There are 16 residues in the CDR3. CDR1 and CDR2 from the germline V gene are LNHDA and SQIVND (reference sequence). The CDR3 spells CASTTRRGDFVYGYTF. CDR3 DNA, as far as it was read: TGTGCCAGTACCACACGAAGAGGGGATTTCGTCTATGGC.